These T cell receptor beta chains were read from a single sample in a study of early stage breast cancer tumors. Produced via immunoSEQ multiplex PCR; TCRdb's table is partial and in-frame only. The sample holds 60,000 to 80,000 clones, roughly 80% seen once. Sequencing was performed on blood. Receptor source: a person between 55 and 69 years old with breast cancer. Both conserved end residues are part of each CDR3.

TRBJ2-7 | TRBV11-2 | CASGLLLSNYEQYF
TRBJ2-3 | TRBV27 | CASRLDRVESDTQYF
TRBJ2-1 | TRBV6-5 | CASSYPLAGGRNEQFF
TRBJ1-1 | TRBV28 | CASSLDTPREAFF
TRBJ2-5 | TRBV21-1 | CASSKGGTSVEETQYF
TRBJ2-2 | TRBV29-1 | CSATGELFF
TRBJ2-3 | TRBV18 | CASSPLAGDPDTQYF
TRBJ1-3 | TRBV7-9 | CASSPGAGNTIYF
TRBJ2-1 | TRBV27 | CASSPRTGPVTNEQFF
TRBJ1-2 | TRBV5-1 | CASTEQGDYGYTF
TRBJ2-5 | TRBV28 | CASSWAGETQYF
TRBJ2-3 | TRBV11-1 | CARGGPRGKVFLWTDTQYF
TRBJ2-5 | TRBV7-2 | CASSLDPGFQETQYF
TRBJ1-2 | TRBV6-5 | CASSPTRGLYGYTF
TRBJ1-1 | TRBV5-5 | CASSFSGVTEAFF
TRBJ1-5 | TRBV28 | CASTRSGGEQPQHF
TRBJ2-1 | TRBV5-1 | CASSTSPGRLYNEQFF
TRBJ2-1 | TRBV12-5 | CASGLLAGGPGEQFF
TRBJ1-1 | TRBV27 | CASSLSAGGVNTEAFF
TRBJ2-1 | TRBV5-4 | CASSLGTGSYNEQFF
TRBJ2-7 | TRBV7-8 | CASSLVSIGEQYF
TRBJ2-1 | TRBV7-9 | CASSPLGAGVENEQFF
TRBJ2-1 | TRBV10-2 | CASREAGAASNEQFF
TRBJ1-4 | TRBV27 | CASSSEPDRAVEKLFF
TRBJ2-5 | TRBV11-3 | CASSLGRGGRETQYF
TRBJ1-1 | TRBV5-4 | CASSPWGQNTEAFF
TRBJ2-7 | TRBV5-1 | CASSLDGGAYEQYF
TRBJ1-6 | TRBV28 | CASSQNLATTPLHF
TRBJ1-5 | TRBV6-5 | CASSRQGAQPQHF
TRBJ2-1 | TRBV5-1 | CASSLEWNEQFF
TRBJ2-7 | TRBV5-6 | CASSHRLRDVYEQYF
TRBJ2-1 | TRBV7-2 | CASRSGTVGNEQFF
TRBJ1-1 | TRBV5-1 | CASSLENLNTEAFF
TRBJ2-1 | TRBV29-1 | CSGGLAGDYNEQFF
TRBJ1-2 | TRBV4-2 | CASSQESTGSYYGYTF
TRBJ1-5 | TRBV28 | CASTPWTGGGNQPQHF
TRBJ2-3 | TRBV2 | CASRRTDTQYF
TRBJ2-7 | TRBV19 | CASRTAGPTYEQYF
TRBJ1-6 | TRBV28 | CASRNHPISPLHF
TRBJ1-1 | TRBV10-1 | CASSYRRGMNTEAFF
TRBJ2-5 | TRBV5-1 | CASRGHNQETQYF
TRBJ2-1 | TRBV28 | CASSFNREVNEQFF
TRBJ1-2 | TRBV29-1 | CSVGRADGYTF
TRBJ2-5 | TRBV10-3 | CAISARQEGWTSGRAPETQYF
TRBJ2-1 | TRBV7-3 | CASSLISTSYNEQFF
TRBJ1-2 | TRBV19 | CASSIGSSYGYTF